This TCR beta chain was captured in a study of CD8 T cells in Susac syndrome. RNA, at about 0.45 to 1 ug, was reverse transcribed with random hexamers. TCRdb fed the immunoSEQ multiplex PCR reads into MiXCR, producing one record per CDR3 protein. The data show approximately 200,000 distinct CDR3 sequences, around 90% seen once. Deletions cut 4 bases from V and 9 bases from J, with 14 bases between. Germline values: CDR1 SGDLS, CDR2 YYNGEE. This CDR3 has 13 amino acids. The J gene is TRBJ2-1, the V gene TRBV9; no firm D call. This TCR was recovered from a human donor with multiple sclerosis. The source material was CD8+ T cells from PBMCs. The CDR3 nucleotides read TGTGCCAGCAGCCCCCAGTTATTGAGTGAGCAGTTCTTC. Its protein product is CASSPQLLSEQFF.